The 31 T cell receptor beta chains in this list originate from one sample, sequenced in a study of cytomegalovirus exposure and HLA in healthy donors. Primers included in the PCR were 60 Vbeta and 13 Jbeta primers. Profiling relied on immunoSEQ multiplex PCR, and the TCRdb table lists in-frame clones only, not all of them. The sample records 20,000 to 25,000 clones, around 77% being singletons. Sequences were obtained from PBMCs. The receptors come from a man aged 55-75 years in good health and CMV-seronegative.

The chain has TRBV7-8 and TRBJ1-2; D is undetermined. Trimming took off 1 base at V and 7 bases at J, with 13 bases between the two ends. The CDR3 is made up of 14 amino acids. Germline CDR1 and CDR2: SGHVS and FQNEAQ. The CDR3 spells CASSLDWPSFGYTF. The CDR3 DNA is TGTGCCAGCAGCTTAGATTGGCCGTCATTTGGCTACACCTTC.

The chain links TRBV28 to TRBJ2-7; D remains unclear. The V gene lost 2 bases and the J gene lost 5 bases, with 13 bases spanning the gap. The CDR3 sequence is 14 residues long. The germline CDR1 and CDR2 sequences are MDHEN and SYDVKM. The DNA of the CDR3 is TGTGCCAGCAGTTTACGCAGGTCCCTCGACGAGCAGTACTTC. Protein: CASSLRRSLDEQYF. The variable domain in full, with the rest retrieved from reference TRBV28 and TRBJ2-7, is DVKVTQSSRYLVKRTGEKVFLECVQDMDHENMFWYRQDPGLGLRLIYFSYDVKMKEKGDIPEGYSVSREKKERFSLILESASTNQTSMYLCASSLRRSLDEQYFGPGTRLTVT.

This chain joins TRBV5-8 and TRBJ1-1, with D unresolved. Germline values: CDR1 SGHTS, CDR2 YDEGEE. Trimming took 6 bases from V and 4 from J, leaving 13 bases between them. The length of the CDR3 is 13 residues. CDR3 in amino acids: CASIIARPTEAFF. DNA for the CDR3: TGTGCCAGCATCATAGCTCGGCCCACTGAAGCTTTCTTT.

This clone appeared once. The CDR3 coding sequence is TGTGCCAGCAAACCCGGGACAGGCCGTGAAAAACTGTTTTTT. Translation gives CASKPGTGREKLFF. The V call is TRBV11-2, the J call TRBJ1-4, with 8 bases matching TRBD1. The V gene's germline CDR1 is SGHAT and CDR2 FQNNGV. Trimming removed 7 bases from V and 7 bases from J; junction bases left unmatched: 8. There are 14 residues in the CDR3.

This clone was detected a few times. V usage is TRBV29-1 and J usage is TRBJ2-7, with D perhaps matching TRBD1 (7 bases). The CDR3 totals 12 residues. Germline assignment: CDR1 SQVTM and CDR2 ANQGSEA. V lost 4 bases and J 4 bases, leaving 11 bases between the germline ends. CDR3 DNA: TGCAGCGTTGTGGAGGGGGCTTACGAGCAGTACTTC. Protein product: CSVVEGAYEQYF.

This chain connects TRBV18 to TRBJ2-3; the D gene is possibly TRBD2 (6 bases). The V gene's germline CDR1 is KGHSH and CDR2 LQKENI. The CDR3 runs to 14 residues. The V end was cut by 6 bases, the J end by 0 bases, with 10 bases between. The CDR3 DNA follows: TGTGCCAGCTCGAGGGGAGGCAGCACAGATACGCAGTATTTT. Encoded protein: CASSRGGSTDTQYF.

V usage is TRBV28 and J usage is TRBJ1-5; no firm D call. There are 14 residues in the CDR3. Trimming took off 3 bases at V and 3 bases at J, with 9 bases between the two ends. Germline loops: CDR1 MDHEN, CDR2 SYDVKM. CDR3 amino acids: CASSFPLNNQPQHF. As DNA, the CDR3 is TGTGCCAGCAGTTTCCCCCTTAACAATCAGCCCCAGCATTTT.

V usage is TRBV4-3 and J usage is TRBJ1-2, with a possible D match to TRBD1 (5 bases). CDR1 and CDR2 from the germline V gene are LGHNA and YSLEER. V lost 0 bases, J lost 8 bases, and 13 bases lay in between. The CDR3 length is 14 residues. The CDR3 region is CASSQDSGLGGYTF. The CDR3 region has the DNA TGCGCCAGCAGCCAAGATTCAGGGTTGGGGGGCTACACCTTC.

This chain joins TRBV5-4 and TRBJ1-6; D remains unclear. V lost 0 bases and J lost 0, with 7 bases in between. This CDR3 is built from 16 residues. Germline-derived CDR1 and CDR2 are SGHNT and YYREEE (reference sequence). The CDR3 spells CASSLGLGSYNSPLHF. CDR3 sequence (DNA): TGTGCCAGCAGCTTGGGACTGGGCTCCTATAATTCACCCCTCCACTTT.

The J gene is TRBJ2-3, the V gene TRBV27; tentative D call: TRBD2 (7 bases). The CDR3 sequence is 15 residues long. The germline V gene has CDR1 MNHEY and CDR2 SMNVEV (reference sequence). Trimming shortened V by 5 bases and J by 3 bases, and 15 bases separated the two germline ends. This CDR3 is CASSRRGLGTDTQYF. As DNA, the CDR3 is TGTGCCAGCAGTCGGCGGGGGCTGGGGACAGATACGCAGTATTTT.

The rearrangement joins TRBV5-8 to TRBJ1-2; 8 nucleotides match TRBD1. CDR3 length equals 14 residues. With 0 bases clipped from V and 7 bases from J, the junction kept 5 bases outside the gene matches. Germline V lookup: CDR1 SGHTS, CDR2 YDEGEE. Written as DNA, the CDR3 is TGTGCCAGCAGCTTGGTCCAGGGGGCTAGTGGCTACACCTTC. Protein sequence: CASSLVQGASGYTF.

This sequence joins TRBV28 and TRBJ2-3; D unclear. Trimming pared 6 bases from V and 3 bases from J, leaving 7 bases between. CDR3 size: 12 residues. Germline assignment: CDR1 MDHEN and CDR2 SYDVKM. The CDR3 here is CASRHLTDTQYF. The CDR3 region has the DNA TGTGCCAGCAGGCACTTGACAGATACGCAGTATTTT.

The V and J genes are TRBV5-6 and TRBJ2-7, with 7 bases identical to TRBD1. J gave up 2 bases and V 6 bases, and 8 bases lay outside the gene matches. Germline V gene data show CDR1 as SGHDT and CDR2 as YYEEEE. This CDR3 has 14 amino acids. DNA of the CDR3: TGTGCCAGCACCCCAACAGGGGCCACCTACGAGCAGTACTTC. Protein: CASTPTGATYEQYF.

This clone has only one observation. The CDR3 DNA is TGTGCCAGCAGCTTAGATTTTAACTTCTACGAGCAGTACTTC. It encodes CASSLDFNFYEQYF. The V gene is TRBV11-2, the J gene TRBJ2-7, with D hard to call. Per the germline V gene, CDR1 is SGHAT and CDR2 is FQNNGV. V was clipped by 0 bases and J by 3 bases, with 9 bases between them. This CDR3 has 14 amino acids.

This chain links TRBV4-1 with TRBJ1-4, with 7 bases lining up with TRBD1. The V gene end was trimmed by 6 bases and the J gene end by 4 bases; junction bases not matched to a gene: 11. The CDR3 loop spans 16 amino acids. CDR1 and CDR2 (germline): MGHRA, YSYEKL. CDR3 in DNA: TGCGCCAGCAGTCGTACACCGGGACAGATTAATGAAAAACTGTTTTTT. Its translation: CASSRTPGQINEKLFF.

Only a few counts were recorded for this clone. V is TRBV19 and J is TRBJ2-3; 8 positions agree with TRBD2. V dropped 10 bases and J dropped 4; count of bases not matched to a gene: 10. Germline V lookup: CDR1 LNHDA, CDR2 SQIVND (reference sequence). CDR3 size: 14 residues. This chain's CDR3 is CATGRREGSDTQYF. The CDR3 DNA follows: TGTGCCACGGGAAGACGGGAGGGTTCAGATACGCAGTATTTT.

The gene calls are TRBV12-5 and TRBJ2-1; TRBD2 matches at 14 bases. Germline values: CDR1 LGHNT, CDR2 FRNRAP. CDR3 length: 17 residues. Trimming cost V 1 base and J 6 bases; bases outside gene matches: 5. For the CDR3, the DNA is TGTGCTAGTGGTTTGGAACCGGGACTAGCGGGAGTCAATGAGCAGTTCTTC. It encodes CASGLEPGLAGVNEQFF.

This sequence joins TRBV30 and TRBJ2-4, with 11 bases that match TRBD1. Unmatched junction bases numbered 8, after V lost 2 bases and J lost 5 bases. This CDR3 is 16 amino acids long. Germline CDR1 reads GTSNPN; CDR2 reads SVGIG (reference sequence). This CDR3 reads CAWSRDRGGSENIQYF. The CDR3 DNA is TGTGCCTGGAGTCGGGACAGGGGGGGATCCGAAAACATTCAGTACTTC.

This clone came up a few times. The rearrangement joins TRBV4-3 to TRBJ2-7, with TRBD1 matching over 7 bases. Germline V gene sequence: CDR1 LGHNA, CDR2 YSLEER. This CDR3 has 14 residues. J gave up 2 bases and V 4 bases, and 5 bases lay outside the gene matches. The CDR3 DNA is TGCGCCAGCAGCCGTAGGACAGGCACCTACGAGCAGTACTTC. It is translated as CASSRRTGTYEQYF.

The chain joins TRBV5-5 to TRBJ1-5; 9 bases agree with TRBD1. V shed 0 bases, J shed 2 bases, and the junction held 0 bases outside the gene matches. Germline CDR1 and CDR2: SGHKS and YYEKEE (reference sequence). CDR3 size: 15 residues. CDR3 loop: CASSLGTGGNQPQHF. Here the CDR3 DNA reads TGTGCCAGCAGCTTGGGGACAGGGGGCAATCAGCCCCAGCATTTT.

This clone was seen only a few times. The chain has TRBV7-2 and TRBJ1-2; tentative D call: TRBD1 (6 bases). The CDR3 is 14 amino acids. CDR1 SGHTA and CDR2 FQGNSA come from the germline V gene. Trimming left V 9 bases short and J 2 bases short, with 16 bases between. The CDR3 DNA reads as TGTGCCAGTAAAATCGGACAGAACAACTATGGCTACACCTTC. Its protein is CASKIGQNNYGYTF.

The CDR3 DNA is TGTGCCAGCTCACGGGACAGGTCCAATTCACCCCTCCACTTT. Encoded protein: CASSRDRSNSPLHF. The gene calls are TRBV18 and TRBJ1-6; the match to TRBD1 covers 8 bases. Germline trimming cut 4 bases from V and 7 bases from J; bases unmatched to any gene: 3. The germline CDR1 and CDR2 sequences are KGHSH and LQKENI. The CDR3 runs to 14 residues.

With respect to this clone: One end of the junction does not line up with germline, which may come from a read error. CDR3: CPSSQGTGNGNTIYF. CDR3 nucleotide sequence: TGCCCCAGCAGCCAAGGAACAGGGAATGGAAACACCATATATTTT. The chain carries TRBV4-3 and TRBJ1-3; tentative D call: TRBD1 (6 bases). This CDR3 is 15 amino acids long. The V gene's germline CDR1 is LGHNA and CDR2 YSLEER.

This clone was found a few times. The chain links TRBV15 to TRBJ2-2; the match to TRBD1 covers 9 bases. Germline CDR1 is LNHNV and CDR2 is YYDKDF (reference sequence). This CDR3 has 16 residues. Losses at the gene ends were 5 bases for V and 4 bases for J; bases not matched to a gene: 8. In nucleotides, the CDR3 is TGTGCCACCAGCGCTCCTCAGGACAGGGGCACCGGGGAGCTGTTTTTT. Its translation: CATSAPQDRGTGELFF.

The chain is built from TRBV18 and TRBJ2-6, with a possible D match to TRBD1 (5 bases). The V end lost 3 bases, the J end lost 0 bases, and 12 bases lay between the germline ends. The germline V gene has CDR1 KGHSH and CDR2 LQKENI. This CDR3 is 17 amino acids long. CDR3 amino acids: CASSPDTLSSGANVLTF. CDR3 coding DNA: TGTGCCAGCTCACCGGACACCCTAAGCTCTGGGGCCAACGTCCTGACTTTC.

J is TRBJ2-7 and V is TRBV2, with a possible D match to TRBD1 (5 bases). Germline CDR1 is SNHLY and CDR2 is FYNNEI. The CDR3 is 14 amino acids. This CDR3 is CATNLGRAPYEQYF. The CDR3 DNA reads TGTGCTACCAACCTGGGCAGGGCCCCCTACGAGCAGTACTTC.

This chain links TRBV5-1 with TRBJ1-2; 7 bases match TRBD1. V dropped 4 bases and J dropped 7; count of bases not matched to a gene: 7. The CDR3 loop spans 13 amino acids. The germline gives CDR1 SGHRS, CDR2 YFSETQ. CDR3 region: CASSLGTAGGYTF. In DNA form, the CDR3 reads TGCGCCAGCAGCCTCGGGACAGCCGGTGGCTACACCTTC. The entire variable domain, with the rest obtained from reference TRBV5-1 and TRBJ1-2, is as follows: KAGVTQTPRYLIKTRGQQVTLSCSPISGHRSVSWYQQTPGQGLQFLFEYFSETQRNKGNFPGRFSGRQFSNSRSEMNVSTLELGDSALYLCASSLGTAGGYTFGSGTRLTVV.

The chain joins TRBV11-2 to TRBJ2-2; D remains unclear. The CDR3 extends over 19 amino acids. V gave up 1 base and J gave up 2 bases, with 20 bases separating them. Germline values: CDR1 SGHAT, CDR2 FQNNGV. This CDR3 is CASSLGLDFWAGNTGELFF. In DNA, the CDR3 is TGTGCCAGCAGCTTAGGATTAGATTTCTGGGCTGGTAACACCGGGGAGCTGTTTTTT. The full variable domain, rest sourced from reference TRBV11-2 and TRBJ2-2, is EAGVAQSPRYKIIEKRQSVAFWCNPISGHATLYWYQQILGQGPKLLIQFQNNGVVDDSQLPKDRFSAERLKGVDSTLKIQPAKLEDSAVYLCASSLGLDFWAGNTGELFFGEGSRLTVL.

V and J are TRBV27 and TRBJ2-1, with a possible D match to TRBD1 (6 bases). Trimming removed 8 bases from V and 8 bases from J, with 22 bases in between. Germline V gene data show CDR1 as MNHEY and CDR2 as SMNVEV (reference sequence). CDR3 length: 15 amino acids. The CDR3 region has the DNA TGTGCCAGCCGTTCGATTATAAACAGGGAGCATGAGCAGTTCTTC. Translated, it gives CASRSIINREHEQFF.

V gene TRBV18 combines with J gene TRBJ2-5, with 7 bases aligning to TRBD1. Germline loops: CDR1 KGHSH, CDR2 LQKENI. The V gene end was trimmed by 4 bases and the J gene end by 0 bases; junction bases not matched to a gene: 8. The CDR3 is made up of 16 amino acids. Written as DNA, the CDR3 is TGTGCCAGCTCACTTCTGAAGGGGACAGACCAAGAGACCCAGTACTTC. Its translation: CASSLLKGTDQETQYF.

The rearrangement links TRBV10-2 to TRBJ2-3; 8 nucleotides match TRBD2. With V trimmed by 4 bases and J by 6 bases, 6 bases remained unmatched. The CDR3 has 14 amino acids. Per germline, CDR1 WSHSY and CDR2 SAAADI. For the CDR3, the DNA is TGCGCCAGCAGTGCTAGCGGGTCTAGCGATACGCAGTATTTT. Its translation is CASSASGSSDTQYF.